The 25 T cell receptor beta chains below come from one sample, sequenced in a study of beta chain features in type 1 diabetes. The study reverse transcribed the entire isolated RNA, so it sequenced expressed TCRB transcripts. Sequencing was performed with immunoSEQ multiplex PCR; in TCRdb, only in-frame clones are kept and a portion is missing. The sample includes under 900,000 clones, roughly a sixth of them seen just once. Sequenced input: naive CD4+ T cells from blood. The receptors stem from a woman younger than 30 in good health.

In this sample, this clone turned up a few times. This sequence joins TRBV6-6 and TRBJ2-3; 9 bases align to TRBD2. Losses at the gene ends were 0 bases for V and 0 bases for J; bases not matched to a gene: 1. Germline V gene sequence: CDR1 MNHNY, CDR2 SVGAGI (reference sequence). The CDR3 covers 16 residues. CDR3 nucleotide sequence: TGTGCCAGCAGTTACTCGACTAGCGGTAGCACAGATACGCAGTATTTT. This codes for CASSYSTSGSTDTQYF.

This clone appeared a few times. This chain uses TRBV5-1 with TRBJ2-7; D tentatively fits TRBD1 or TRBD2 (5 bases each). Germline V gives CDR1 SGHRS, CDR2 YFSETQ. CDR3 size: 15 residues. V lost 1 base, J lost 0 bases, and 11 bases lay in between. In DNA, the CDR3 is TGCGCCAGCAGCTTGACCGGGACGATCTCCTACGAGCAGTACTTC. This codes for CASSLTGTISYEQYF.

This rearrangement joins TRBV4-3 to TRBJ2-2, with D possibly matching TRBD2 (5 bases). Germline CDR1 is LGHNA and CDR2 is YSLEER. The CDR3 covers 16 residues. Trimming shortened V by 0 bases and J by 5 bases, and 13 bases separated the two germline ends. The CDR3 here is CASSQDLNPGTGELFF. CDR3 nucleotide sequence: TGCGCCAGCAGCCAAGATCTTAACCCGGGGACCGGGGAGCTGTTTTTT.

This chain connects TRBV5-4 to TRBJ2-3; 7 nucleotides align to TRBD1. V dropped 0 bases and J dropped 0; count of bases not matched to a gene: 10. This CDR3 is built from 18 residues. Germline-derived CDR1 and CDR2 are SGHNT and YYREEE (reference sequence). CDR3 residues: CASSLVTHRGPSTDTQYF. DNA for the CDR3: TGTGCCAGCAGCTTGGTCACCCATAGGGGGCCCAGCACAGATACGCAGTATTTT.

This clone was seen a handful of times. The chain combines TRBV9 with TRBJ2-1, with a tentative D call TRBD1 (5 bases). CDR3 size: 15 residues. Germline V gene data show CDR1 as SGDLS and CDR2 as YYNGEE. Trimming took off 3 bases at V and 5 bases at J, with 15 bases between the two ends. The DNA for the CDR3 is TGTGCCAGCAGCGCCTGGGGCTTCCAGGACAATGAGCAGTTCTTC. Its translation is CASSAWGFQDNEQFF.

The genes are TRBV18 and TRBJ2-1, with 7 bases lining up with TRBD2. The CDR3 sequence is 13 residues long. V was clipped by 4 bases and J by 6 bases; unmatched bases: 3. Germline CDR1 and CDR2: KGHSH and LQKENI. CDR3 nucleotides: TGTGCCAGCTCACTCGGACTAGTCAATGAGCAGTTCTTC. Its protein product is CASSLGLVNEQFF.

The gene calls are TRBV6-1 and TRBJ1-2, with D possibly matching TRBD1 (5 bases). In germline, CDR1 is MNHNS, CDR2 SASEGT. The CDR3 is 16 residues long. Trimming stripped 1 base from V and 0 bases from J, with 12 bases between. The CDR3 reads CASSEGWGFPNYGYTF. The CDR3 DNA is TGTGCCAGCAGTGAAGGTTGGGGGTTCCCTAACTATGGCTACACCTTC.

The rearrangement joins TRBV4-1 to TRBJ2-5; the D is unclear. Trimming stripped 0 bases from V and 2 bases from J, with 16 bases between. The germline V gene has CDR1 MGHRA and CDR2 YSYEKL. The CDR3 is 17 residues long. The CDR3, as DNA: TGCGCCAGCAGCCAAGAAACCAGGACCGAGAAACAAGAGACCCAGTACTTC. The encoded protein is CASSQETRTEKQETQYF.

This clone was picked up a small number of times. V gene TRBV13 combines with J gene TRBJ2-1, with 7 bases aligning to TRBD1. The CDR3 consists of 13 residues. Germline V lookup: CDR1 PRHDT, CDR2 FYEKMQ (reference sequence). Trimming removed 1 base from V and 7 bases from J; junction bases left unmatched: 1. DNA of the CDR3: TGTGCCAGCAGCTTAGACAGGGGTAATGAGCAGTTCTTC. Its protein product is CASSLDRGNEQFF.

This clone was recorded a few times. CDR3 DNA: TGTGCCAGCCAGCCGGGACAGGTTGAAAAACTGTTTTTT. Amino acid sequence: CASQPGQVEKLFF. The rearrangement uses TRBV28 and TRBJ1-4, with 8 bases that match TRBD1. V trimming: 8 bases; J trimming: 7 bases; junction bases outside the gene matches: 6. CDR1 is MDHEN and CDR2 is SYDVKM in the germline V gene. This CDR3 is built from 13 residues.

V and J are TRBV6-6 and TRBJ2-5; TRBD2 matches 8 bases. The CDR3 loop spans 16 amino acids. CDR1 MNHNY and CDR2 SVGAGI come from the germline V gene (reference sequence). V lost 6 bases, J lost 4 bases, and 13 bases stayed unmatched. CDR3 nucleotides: TGTGCCAGCAGAAACCCGCCGGGCGGGAGGCGAGAGACCCAGTACTTC. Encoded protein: CASRNPPGGRRETQYF.

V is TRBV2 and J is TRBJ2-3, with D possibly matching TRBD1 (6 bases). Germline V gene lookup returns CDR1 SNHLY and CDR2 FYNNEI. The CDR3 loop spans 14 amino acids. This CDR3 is CATRVGGGTDTQYF. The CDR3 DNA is TGTGCGACGAGGGTAGGGGGAGGCACAGATACGCAGTATTTT.

DNA of the CDR3: TGTGCCAGTAGTATGACTACGGCGGGACGGAGGGGTTACGAGCAGTACTTC. Translation: CASSMTTAGRRGYEQYF. The chain carries TRBV19 and TRBJ2-7; D possibly corresponds to TRBD2 (6 bases). V lost 3 bases to trimming and J lost 4 bases, with 22 bases between them. Germline V gene sequence: CDR1 LNHDA, CDR2 SQIVND (reference sequence). The CDR3 spans 17 residues.

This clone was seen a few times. The CDR3 DNA is TGTGCCAGCTCACCTCTTGGTACTCCTGTTGAGACCCAGTACTTC. Its translation: CASSPLGTPVETQYF. The chain joins TRBV18 to TRBJ2-5; D remains unclear. Per germline, CDR1 KGHSH and CDR2 LQKENI. V lost 3 bases to trimming and J lost 5 bases, with 16 bases between them. The CDR3 has 15 amino acids.

The CDR3 sequence: CASSYPLSSGFYEQYF. Here the CDR3 DNA reads TGTGCCAGCAGTTACCCCTTGTCCAGCGGCTTCTACGAGCAGTACTTC. The genes are TRBV6-6 and TRBJ2-7; TRBD2 might be the D (5 bases). V was pared by 2 bases and J by 3 bases, with 17 bases between. In germline, CDR1 is MNHNY, CDR2 SVGAGI (reference sequence). The CDR3 contains 16 residues.

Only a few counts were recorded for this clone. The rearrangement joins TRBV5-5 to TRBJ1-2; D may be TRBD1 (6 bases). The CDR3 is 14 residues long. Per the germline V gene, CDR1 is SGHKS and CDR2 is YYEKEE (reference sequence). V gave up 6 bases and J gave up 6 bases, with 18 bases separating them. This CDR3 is CASTDRAGANGYTF. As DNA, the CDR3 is TGTGCCAGCACCGATCGCGCGGGGGCGAATGGCTACACCTTC.

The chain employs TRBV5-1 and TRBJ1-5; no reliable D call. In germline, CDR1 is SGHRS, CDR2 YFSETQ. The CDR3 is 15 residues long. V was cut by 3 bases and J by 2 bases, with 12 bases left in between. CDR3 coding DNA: TGCGCCAGCAGCTCCGGGGTTAACGGCAATCAGCCCCAGCATTTT. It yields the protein CASSSGVNGNQPQHF.

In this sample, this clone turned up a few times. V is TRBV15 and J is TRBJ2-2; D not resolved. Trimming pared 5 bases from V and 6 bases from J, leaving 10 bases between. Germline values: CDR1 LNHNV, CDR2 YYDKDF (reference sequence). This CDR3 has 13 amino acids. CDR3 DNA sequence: TGTGCCACCAGCCAAGGGTCGTCCGGGGAGCTGTTTTTT. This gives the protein CATSQGSSGELFF. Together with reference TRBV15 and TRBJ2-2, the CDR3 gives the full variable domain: DAMVIQNPRYQVTQFGKPVTLSCSQTLNHNVMYWYQQKSSQAPKLLFHYYDKDFNNEADTPDNFQSRRPNTSFCFLDIRSPGLGDTAMYLCATSQGSSGELFFGEGSRLTVL.

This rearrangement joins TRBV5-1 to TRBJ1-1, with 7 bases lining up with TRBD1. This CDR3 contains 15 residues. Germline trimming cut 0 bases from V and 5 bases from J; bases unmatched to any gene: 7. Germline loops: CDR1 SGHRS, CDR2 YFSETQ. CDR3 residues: CASSLEGQVGTEAFF. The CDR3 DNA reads TGCGCCAGCAGCTTGGAAGGACAGGTTGGGACTGAAGCTTTCTTT.

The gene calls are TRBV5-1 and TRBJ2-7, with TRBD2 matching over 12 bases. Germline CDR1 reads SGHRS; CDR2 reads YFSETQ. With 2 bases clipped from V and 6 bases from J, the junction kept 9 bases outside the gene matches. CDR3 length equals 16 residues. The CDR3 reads CASSLLAGGSAVEQYF. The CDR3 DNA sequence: TGCGCCAGCAGCTTACTAGCGGGAGGATCGGCGGTCGAGCAGTACTTC.

CDR3 amino acids: CASSPGQGAGGYTF. The CDR3 DNA reads as TGTGCCAGCAGCCCGGGACAGGGGGCAGGTGGCTACACCTTC. The chain links TRBV7-3 to TRBJ1-2; TRBD1 agrees at 12 bases. Germline-derived CDR1 and CDR2 are SGHTA and FQGTGA. J lost 7 bases, V lost 5 bases, and 5 bases had no gene match. The CDR3 is 14 amino acids.

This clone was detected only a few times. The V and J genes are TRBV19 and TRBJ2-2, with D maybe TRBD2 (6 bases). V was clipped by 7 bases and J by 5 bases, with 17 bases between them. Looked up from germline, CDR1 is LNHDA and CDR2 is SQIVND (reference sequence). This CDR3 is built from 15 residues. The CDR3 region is CASTADWAGTGELFF. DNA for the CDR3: TGTGCCAGTACTGCGGACTGGGCGGGAACCGGGGAGCTGTTTTTT.

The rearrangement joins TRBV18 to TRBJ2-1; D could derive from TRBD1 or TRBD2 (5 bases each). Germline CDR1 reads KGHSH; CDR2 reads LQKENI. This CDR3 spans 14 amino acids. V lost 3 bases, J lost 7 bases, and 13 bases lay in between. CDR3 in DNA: TGTGCCAGCTCACCGTATTCCAGGGAGAATGAGCAGTTCTTC. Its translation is CASSPYSRENEQFF.

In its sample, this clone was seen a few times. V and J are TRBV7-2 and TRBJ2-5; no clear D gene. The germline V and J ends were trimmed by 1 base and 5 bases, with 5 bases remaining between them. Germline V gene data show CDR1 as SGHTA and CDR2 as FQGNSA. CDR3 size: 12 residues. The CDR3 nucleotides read TGTGCCAGCAGCTTAGTCTTGGAGACCCAGTACTTC. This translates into CASSLVLETQYF.

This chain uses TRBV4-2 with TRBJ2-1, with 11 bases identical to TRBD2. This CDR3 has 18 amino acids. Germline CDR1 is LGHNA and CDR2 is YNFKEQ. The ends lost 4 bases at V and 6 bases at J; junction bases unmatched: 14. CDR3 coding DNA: TGTGCCAGCAGCCCAACCTACCAGGGACTAGCGGACCCCAATGAGCAGTTCTTC. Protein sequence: CASSPTYQGLADPNEQFF.